Below are 4 T cell receptor beta chains sequenced from a single sample in a study of cytomegalovirus exposure and HLA in healthy donors. The PCR ran on 60 Vbeta and 13 Jbeta primers. Sequenced by immunoSEQ multiplex PCR; TCRdb stores in-frame clones only, minus some. The sample contains tens of thousands of clones, over 75% of which appear only once. The sequencing input was PBMCs. The receptors here all came from a male donor in good health and CMV-seropositive.

This clone came up a few times. This sequence joins TRBV2 and TRBJ1-1; TRBD1 matches at 10 bases. The CDR3 extends over 13 amino acids. Germline assignment: CDR1 SNHLY and CDR2 FYNNEI. V trimming: 8 bases; J trimming: 3 bases; junction bases outside the gene matches: 3. CDR3 protein: CASGGQGDTEAFF. For the CDR3, the DNA is TGTGCCAGCGGAGGACAGGGGGACACTGAAGCTTTCTTT.

CDR3 loop: CASSQRDTQYF. CDR3 coding DNA: TGCGCCAGCAGTCAGAGGGATACGCAGTATTTT. The V and J genes are TRBV23-1 and TRBJ2-3; the D is unclear. TRBV23-1 falls under the ORF class, with uncertain function. V was cut by 3 bases and J by 6 bases, with 4 bases left in between. The CDR3 contains 11 residues.

Comments on this clone: Mismatch with germline at one junction end may stem from a read error. J is TRBJ2-5 and V is TRBV4-3; 8 bases align to TRBD1. Germline V gives CDR1 LGHNA, CDR2 YSLEER. This CDR3 is 12 amino acids long. The CDR3 DNA reads as TGCGCCAGCAGCCAGGACAGGGTCCTAATGCACTTC. Its protein is CASSQDRVLMHF.

The chain joins TRBV4-1 to TRBJ1-1; D uncertain. This CDR3 contains 17 residues. V dropped 0 bases and J dropped 1 base, with 15 bases sitting between them. Germline V gene sequence: CDR1 MGHRA, CDR2 YSYEKL. CDR3 coding DNA: TGCGCCAGCAGCCAAGATAGGGAGAGTAAAACGAACACTGAAGCTTTCTTT. It codes for CASSQDRESKTNTEAFF.